These 20 T cell receptor beta chains were sequenced from one sample in a study of Tregs in tolerant kidney transplant recipients. Sequencing was performed with immunoSEQ multiplex PCR; in TCRdb, only in-frame clones are kept and a portion is missing. The sample's table shows around 33,000 clones. Sequenced material: CD8+ T cells from blood, taken before the transplant. These receptors were taken from a human donor who received a combined kidney and bone marrow transplant.

In the case of this clone: The read stops 3 residues short of the end of the CDR3; the missing end is completed from the germline J gene. V usage is TRBV10-3 and J usage is TRBJ2-7, with D perhaps TRBD1 (5 bases). The CDR3 contains 12 residues. Germline CDR1 is ENHRY and CDR2 is SYGVKD. V was shortened by 6 bases and J by 5 bases, with 11 bases between the two germline ends. The CDR3 protein is CAIRRGVHEQYF. The CDR3 DNA, read in part, is TGTGCCATCAGAAGGGGTGTCCACGAG.

By frequency, this clone registers medium-sized. With the read ending 3 residues before the CDR3 end, the germline J gene is used to fill in that end. V gene TRBV5-4 combines with J gene TRBJ2-3; no clear D gene. V was clipped by 1 base and J by 4 bases, with 10 bases between them. Germline V gives CDR1 SGHNT, CDR2 YYREEE (reference sequence). The CDR3 is made up of 14 amino acids. CDR3 loop: CASSLYGSPDTQYF. CDR3 DNA (partial): TGTGCCAGCAGCTTGTATGGTAGTCCAGATACG. Supplemented by reference TRBV5-4 and TRBJ2-3, the full variable domain reads ETGVTQSPTHLIKTRGQQVTLRCSSQSGHNTVSWYQQALGQGPQFIFQYYREEENGRGNFPPRFSGLQFPNYSSELNVNALELDDSALYLCASSLYGSPDTQYFGPGTRLTVL.

As for this clone: The read terminates 3 residues before the CDR3 end, so the remaining end is supplied by the germline J gene. V and J are TRBV10-3 and TRBJ2-7; 7 nucleotides line up with TRBD2. The CDR3 extends over 13 amino acids. Unmatched junction bases numbered 5, after V lost 6 bases and J lost 3 bases. Germline CDR1 ENHRY, CDR2 SYGVKD. CDR3 sequence: CAIRSGTNYEQYF. The DNA read from the CDR3 is TGTGCCATCAGGTCCGGGACTAACTACGAG.

Concerning this clone: Sequencing ends 3 residues short of the CDR3 end; the germline J gene provides the rest. The V gene is TRBV20-1, the J gene TRBJ2-5; TRBD2 matches at 11 bases. The CDR3 runs 15 residues. The germline CDR1 and CDR2 sequences are DFQATT and SNEGSKA (reference sequence). V shed 0 bases and J 6 bases; nucleotides not matched to a gene: 6. CDR3 in amino acids: CSARDRLAGSQTQYF. The sequenced part of the CDR3 DNA is TGCAGTGCTAGAGATCGACTAGCGGGAAGCCAGACC.

On this clone itself: The read gets to within 3 residues of the CDR3 end, and the germline J gene fills in the rest. V and J are TRBV2 and TRBJ2-3; D not resolved. The V gene lost 8 bases and the J gene lost 2 bases, with 11 bases spanning the gap. The CDR3 loop spans 13 amino acids. Germline lookup yields CDR1 SNHLY and CDR2 FYNNEI. CDR3 sequence: CASPKGYTDTQYF. CDR3 bases read: TGTGCCAGCCCGAAGGGTTACACAGATACG.

As to this clone: Coverage ceases 3 residues before the CDR3 finishes, and the germline J gene fills in the end. This rearrangement joins TRBV10-3 to TRBJ2-7; weak D call: TRBD2 (5 bases). V dropped 3 bases and J dropped 6 bases, with 24 bases sitting between them. CDR3 length equals 17 residues. Germline CDR1 ENHRY, CDR2 SYGVKD. CDR3 region: CAISEFPLVLGTIEQYF. CDR3 DNA, as far as it was read: TGTGCCATCAGTGAATTCCCACTAGTTCTGGGAACGATCGAG.

For this clone: Read data end 3 residues before the CDR3 end; the end is taken from the germline J gene. The chain uses TRBV19 and TRBJ1-1; 8 bases are a match to TRBD1. V was clipped by 6 bases and J by 4 bases; unmatched bases: 10. Germline V gene sequence: CDR1 LNHDA, CDR2 SQIVND (reference sequence). This CDR3 is 15 amino acids long. CDR3 DNA (partial): TGTGCCAGTAGGATGACAGGGGTACCAACCACTGAA. This translates into CASRMTGVPTTE. The entire CDR3 sequence reads CASRMTGVPTTEAFF. The variable domain in full, completed from reference TRBV19 and TRBJ1-1, reads DGGITQSPKYLFRKEGQNVTLSCEQNLNHDAMYWYRQDPGQGLRLIYYSQIVNDFQKGDIAEGYSVSREKKESFPLTVTSAQKNPTAFYLCASRMTGVPTTEAFFGQGTRLTVV.

A note on this clone: The CDR3 extends 3 residues past the end of the read, so its final part is completed from the germline J gene. This chain joins TRBV20-1 and TRBJ2-1; D might be TRBD2 (6 bases). V was pared by 0 bases and J by 0 bases, with 18 bases between. The CDR3 totals 18 residues. The germline V gene has CDR1 DFQATT and CDR2 SNEGSKA (reference sequence). The covered CDR3 bases are TGCAGTGCTAGAGACCCACGTACTAGCAGACGCTCCTACAATGAG. Its protein is CSARDPRTSRRSYNE. The complete CDR3 protein is CSARDPRTSRRSYNEQFF.

On this clone itself: The read ends 3 residues before the CDR3 terminus; that terminus is restored from the germline J gene. This sequence joins TRBV12-3 or TRBV12-4 and TRBJ2-7, with 11 bases matching TRBD2. CDR3 size: 15 residues. Trimming removed 1 base from V and 4 bases from J; junction bases left unmatched: 3. The DNA read from the CDR3 is TGTGCCAGCAGTTTAGTGGGACTAGCGGCTTACGAG. It is translated as CASSLVGLAAYE. The CDR3, in full, reads CASSLVGLAAYEQYF.

Remarks on this clone: The read falls 3 residues short of the CDR3 end, and the missing part is taken from the germline J gene. V gene TRBV7-2 combines with J gene TRBJ2-3; a possible D gene is TRBD2 (7 bases). The CDR3 extends over 17 amino acids. Per germline, CDR1 SGHTA and CDR2 FQGNSA. CDR3 DNA, as far as it was read: TGTGCCAGCAGCTTAGCCTTGGGGGCGGGAGCCCTCTTAACG. This codes for CASSLALGAGALLT. The whole CDR3 reads CASSLALGAGALLTQYF.

The CDR3: CASSEWLAGISYEQYF. Partial CDR3 DNA: TGTGCCAGCAGTGAGTGGCTAGCGGGGATCTCCTACGAG. The chain combines TRBV2 with TRBJ2-7; 9 bases align to TRBD2. With the read ending 3 residues before the CDR3 end, the germline J gene is used to fill in that end. The germline gives CDR1 SNHLY, CDR2 FYNNEI. The CDR3 contains 16 residues. V was pared by 3 bases and J by 0 bases, with 6 bases of the junction left unmatched.

A remark on this clone: Read data end 3 residues before the CDR3 end; the end is taken from the germline J gene. V gene TRBV20-1 combines with J gene TRBJ2-2, with TRBD2 as a possible D gene (7 bases). The CDR3 is made up of 14 amino acids. The germline gives CDR1 DFQATT, CDR2 SNEGSKA (reference sequence). Trimming took off 3 bases at V and 3 bases at J, with 11 bases between the two ends. This CDR3 reads CSASRGGDTGELFF. The DNA read from the CDR3 is TGCAGTGCTAGTAGGGGGGGGGACACCGGGGAG.

On this clone itself: Read sequence stops 3 residues before the CDR3 end, and the germline J gene provides the missing end. The chain joins TRBV30 to TRBJ1-1; D is unclear. CDR3 size: 11 residues. V was clipped by 2 bases and J by 6 bases, with 7 bases between them. The germline CDR1 and CDR2 sequences are GTSNPN and SVGIG (reference sequence). CDR3 bases read: TGTGCCTGGAGTAGGGTGCCTGAA. It yields the protein CAWSRVPE. The full CDR3 protein is CAWSRVPEAFF. The full variable domain, with the rest looked up from reference TRBV30 and TRBJ1-1, is SQTIHQWPATLVQPVGSPLSLECTVEGTSNPNLYWYRQAAGRGLQLLFYSVGIGQISSEVPQNLSASRPQDRQFILSSKKLLLSDSGFYLCAWSRVPEAFFGQGTRLTVV.

About this clone itself: The missing CDR3 end, 3 residues past where the read stops, is filled in from the germline J gene. V is TRBV5-4 and J is TRBJ2-7; D perhaps matches TRBD1 (6 bases). V lost 7 bases and J 2 bases, leaving 19 bases between the germline ends. CDR1 is SGHNT and CDR2 is YYREEE in the germline V gene (reference sequence). This CDR3 comprises 15 residues. The sequenced part of the CDR3 DNA is TGTGCCAGCTTCCCTTGGGGACACTCTCCCTACGAG. It encodes CASFPWGHSPYE. The whole CDR3 protein is CASFPWGHSPYEQYF.

As to this clone: The read ends 3 residues before the CDR3 terminus; that terminus is restored from the germline J gene. V usage is TRBV7-3 and J usage is TRBJ2-1; the match to TRBD1 covers 7 bases. CDR3 size: 16 residues. Germline trimming cut 2 bases from V and 8 bases from J; bases unmatched to any gene: 12. CDR1 and CDR2 (germline): SGHTA, FQGTGA. The CDR3 bases that were read are TGTGCCAGCAGCTTAGGTCCGGGGACAGTTTTCGATGAG. Residues: CASSLGPGTVFDE. The full CDR3 reads CASSLGPGTVFDEQFF.

About this clone itself: The read is 3 residues too short to cover the CDR3 end, so that end is filled in from the germline J gene. The chain has TRBV7-9 and TRBJ2-1; D may be TRBD2 (5 bases). V was pared by 5 bases and J by 6 bases, with 11 bases between. Germline V lookup: CDR1 SEHNR, CDR2 FQNEAQ (reference sequence). The CDR3 consists of 13 residues. The CDR3 is CASSPSAVNEQFF. CDR3 DNA (partial): TGTGCCAGCAGCCCTTCAGCGGTCAATGAG.

Details on this clone: The missing CDR3 end, 3 residues past where the read stops, is filled in from the germline J gene. The chain has TRBV7-2 and TRBJ2-1; D unresolved. Trimming removed 0 bases from V and 3 bases from J, with 9 bases in between. Germline-derived CDR1 and CDR2 are SGHTA and FQGNSA. The CDR3 sequence is 15 residues long. The chain's CDR3 is CASSLASYLYNEQFF. CDR3 DNA (partial): TGTGCCAGCAGCTTAGCTAGTTATCTCTACAATGAG.

Note on this clone: The CDR3 end falls 3 residues outside the read, so it is completed with the germline J gene. The rearrangement joins TRBV7-9 to TRBJ2-4, with 7 bases identical to TRBD1. V lost 4 bases to trimming and J lost 8 bases; unmatched junction nucleotides: 11. The CDR3 loop spans 15 amino acids. Germline lookup yields CDR1 SEHNR and CDR2 FQNEAQ (reference sequence). CDR3 DNA (partial): TGTGCCAGCAGCTCCCCACAGGGGCTCGGGGACATT. Its translation is CASSSPQGLGDI. The full CDR3 reads CASSSPQGLGDIQYF.

The part of the CDR3 DNA that was read is TGTGCCAGCTCACCGAGGGACAGGGAAGAGACC. Translating gives CASSPRDREET. In full, the CDR3 is CASSPRDREETQYF. V and J are TRBV18 and TRBJ2-5, with 9 bases lining up with TRBD1. Sequencing ends 3 residues short of the CDR3 end; the germline J gene provides the rest. This CDR3 comprises 14 residues. Germline V gene data show CDR1 as KGHSH and CDR2 as LQKENI. The J segment lost 3 bases and the V segment lost 3 bases, leaving 2 bases of the junction unmatched.

As to this clone: Read coverage stops 3 residues before the CDR3 terminus; the germline J gene supplies the remainder. The genes are TRBV5-1 and TRBJ2-7; TRBD2 agrees at 11 bases. The CDR3 contains 16 residues. J was trimmed by 2 bases and V by 0 bases; bases with no gene match: 4. Per the germline V gene, CDR1 is SGHRS and CDR2 is YFSETQ. CDR3 amino acids: CASSLGEGLAAYEQYF. The CDR3 DNA, read in part, is TGCGCCAGCAGCTTGGGGGAGGGACTAGCGGCCTACGAG.